The clone carrying this T cell receptor (beta chain) was counted a few times. Its antigen is currently unknown. The sample originates from a study of beta chain features in type 1 diabetes. Points from the study as a whole: Within each of all four CD4+ subsets, Type 1 diabetes patients had TCRB CDR3s that were moderately but significantly shorter.

The investigators reverse transcribed all of the isolated RNA, so they sequenced expressed TCRB transcripts. Produced via immunoSEQ multiplex PCR; TCRdb's table is partial and in-frame only. In the table there are a few hundred thousand clones, 16% of which are singletons. V gave up 6 bases and J gave up 1 base; unmatched junction bases: 5. Germline CDR1 is SGDLS and CDR2 is YYNGEE. This CDR3 is built from 16 residues. J is TRBJ2-2 and V is TRBV9, with TRBD2 matching 11 bases. Sequencing was done on a sample of naive CD4+ T cells from blood. The receptor's source is a man aged 30-40 years with type 1 diabetes. CDR3 residues: CASTFGLAGNTGELFF. The DNA for the CDR3 is TGTGCCAGCACCTTCGGACTAGCGGGGAACACCGGGGAGCTGTTTTTT.